The rows below give T cell receptor beta chains drawn from one sample of a study of CD8 T cell repertoires and HIV-1 epitope variants. Sequencing was performed with immunoSEQ multiplex PCR; in TCRdb, only in-frame clones are kept and a portion is missing. The sample carries about 2,900 clones, about 76% recorded once. These receptors' antigens are unknown. The sequenced sample consisted of cultured CD8+ T cells derived from PBMCs. These receptors originate from a male donor with HIV. The CDR3 runs from the conserved cysteine through the conserved F or W. The D gene is left open where the match is weak. Expanded clones are given a class, and other clones once, few, many or no size at all.

len	v_gene	j_gene	abundance	d_gene	CDR3aa	CDR3nt
15	TRBV6-5	TRBJ2-7	-	TRBD1	CASSESGTGADEQYF	TGTGCCAGCAGCGAATCCGGGACAGGGGCCGACGAGCAGTACTTC
14	TRBV2	TRBJ2-7	-	-	CASSDYGQRDEQYF	TGTGCCAGCAGTGACTACGGACAGCGCGACGAGCAGTACTTC
13	TRBV19	TRBJ2-1	once	TRBD1	CASRLGTGGEQFF	TGTGCCAGTCGACTAGGGACAGGGGGCGAGCAGTTCTTC
15	TRBV14	TRBJ2-3	-	-	CASSQGTPSTDTQYF	TGTGCCAGCAGCCAAGGGACGCCTAGCACAGATACGCAGTATTTT
12	TRBV27	TRBJ2-7	-	TRBD2	CASSAPGGEQYF	TGTGCCAGCAGTGCTCCGGGGGGCGAGCAGTACTTC
18	TRBV5-3	TRBJ2-1	-	TRBD2	CARSALPSGPSSYNEQFF	TGTGCCAGAAGCGCCCTACCTAGCGGCCCTAGCTCCTACAATGAGCAGTTCTTC
13	TRBV5-6	TRBJ2-5	-	-	CASSLGAQETQYF	TGTGCCAGCAGCCTCGGGGCGCAAGAGACCCAGTACTTC
16	TRBV4-1	TRBJ1-2	-	-	CASSPTQGRANYGYTF	TGCGCCAGCAGTCCAACACAGGGAAGGGCTAACTATGGCTACACCTTC
15	TRBV5-6	TRBJ2-2	few	-	CASSDYYQNTGELFF	TGTGCCAGCAGCGACTATTACCAAAACACCGGGGAGCTGTTTTTT
15	TRBV6-1	TRBJ1-5	few	-	CASSVDTDNYQPQHF	TGTGCCAGCAGCGTAGACACCGACAACTATCAGCCCCAGCATTTT
15	TRBV28	TRBJ2-3	-	TRBD2	CASSFGGRAADTQYF	TGTGCCAGCAGTTTTGGGGGGAGGGCCGCAGATACGCAGTATTTT
12	TRBV29-1	TRBJ2-7	-	-	CSVDDLTYEQYF	TGCAGCGTTGATGACCTAACCTACGAGCAGTACTTC
17	TRBV15	TRBJ2-1	-	TRBD2	CATRRQPGLAQNNEQFF	TGTGCCACCAGAAGACAACCGGGACTAGCACAAAACAATGAGCAGTTCTTC
15	TRBV9	TRBJ2-5	-	-	CASSSAGIDQETQYF	TGTGCCAGCAGCTCCGCCGGGATAGATCAAGAGACCCAGTACTTC
16	TRBV27	TRBJ2-7	-	-	CASSLWGLGLKYEQYF	TGTGCCAGCAGTTTATGGGGGCTGGGGTTAAAATACGAGCAGTACTTC
12	TRBV12-5	TRBJ1-6	-	-	CASGLENSPLHF	TGTGCTAGTGGTTTGGAAAATTCACCCCTCCACTTT
15	TRBV6-5	TRBJ2-3	-	TRBD1	CASKQLQGAGDTQYF	TGTGCCAGCAAACAACTACAGGGGGCTGGAGATACGCAGTATTTT
12	TRBV7-9	TRBJ2-1	-	-	CASSPINNEQFF	TGTGCCAGCAGCCCGATAAACAATGAGCAGTTCTTC
14	TRBV11-3	TRBJ2-4	-	-	CASSLDATSNIQYF	TGTGCCAGCAGCTTAGACGCGACTAGTAACATTCAGTACTTC
14	TRBV5-6	TRBJ2-7	medium-sized	-	CASSDSTVTYEQYF	TGTGCCAGCAGCGACTCGACAGTTACCTACGAGCAGTACTTC
17	TRBV2	TRBJ2-1	-	TRBD2	CASSGRLAGGYHNEQFF	TGTGCCAGCAGTGGGCGACTAGCGGGAGGATACCACAATGAGCAGTTCTTC
12	TRBV14	TRBJ2-7	-	-	CASSPPICEQYF	TGTGCCAGCAGCCCCCCTATCTGCGAGCAGTACTTC
15	TRBV27	TRBJ1-4	once	-	CASSRTGTHNEKLFF	TGTGCCAGCAGCCGTACCGGGACCCATAATGAAAAACTGTTTTTT
16	TRBV4-1	TRBJ2-1	-	-	CASSQDDGSSYNEQFF	TGCGCCAGCAGCCAAGATGATGGTAGCTCCTACAATGAGCAGTTCTTC
16	TRBV9	TRBJ2-3	few	-	CASSGASNYPTDTQYF	TGTGCCAGCAGCGGGGCTTCTAACTACCCCACAGATACGCAGTATTTT
13	TRBV18	TRBJ2-1	-	-	CASSLGESNEQFF	TGTGCCAGCTCACTTGGGGAGTCCAATGAGCAGTTCTTC
15	TRBV27	TRBJ1-2	-	TRBD1	CASRSGQGRDYGYTF	TGTGCCAGCAGGAGTGGACAGGGGCGTGACTATGGCTACACCTTC
15	TRBV5-6	TRBJ2-1	-	-	CASSLWRGEYNEQFF	TGTGCCAGCAGCTTGTGGAGGGGGGAGTACAATGAGCAGTTCTTC
17	TRBV11-2	TRBJ1-2	-	-	CASSLDSRNSPHYGYTF	TGTGCCAGCAGCTTAGATAGTAGGAACTCTCCTCACTATGGCTACACCTTC
14	TRBV19	TRBJ2-1	-	TRBD2	CASAAGVIYNEQFF	TGTGCCAGTGCAGCGGGGGTTATATACAATGAGCAGTTCTTC
12	TRBV5-1	TRBJ2-7	-	-	CASTTDTYEQYF	TGCGCCAGTACGACAGACACCTACGAGCAGTACTTC
19	TRBV9	TRBJ1-6	-	TRBD1	CASSVDKGTGSGGNSPLHF	TGTGCCAGCAGCGTAGACAAAGGGACAGGCTCTGGGGGGAATTCACCCCTCCACTTT
15	TRBV28	TRBJ1-3	-	-	CASSWRVISGNTIYF	TGTGCCAGCTCGTGGAGGGTGATCTCTGGAAACACCATATATTTT
15	TRBV4-2	TRBJ2-5	few	TRBD2	CASSQGGAGEETQYF	TGTGCCAGCAGCCAAGGCGGAGCGGGGGAAGAGACCCAGTACTTC
16	TRBV18	TRBJ1-1	-	-	CASSPRDLLGNTEAFF	TGTGCCAGCTCACCCCGGGACCTATTAGGAAACACTGAAGCTTTCTTT
13	TRBV11-3	TRBJ2-3	-	-	CASSLPDADTQYF	TGTGCCAGCAGCTTACCAGACGCAGATACGCAGTATTTT
15	TRBV7-2	TRBJ1-2	once	-	CASSLVAVTNYGYTF	TGTGCCAGCAGCTTAGTCGCGGTCACCAACTATGGCTACACCTTC
17	TRBV27	TRBJ2-1	-	TRBD2	CASSPTTSGYSYNEQFF	TGTGCCAGCAGTCCTACGACTAGCGGCTACTCCTACAATGAGCAGTTCTTC
12	TRBV5-1	TRBJ1-1	-	-	CASSPPNTEAFF	TGCGCCAGCAGCCCCCCAAACACTGAAGCTTTCTTT
15	TRBV11-2	TRBJ2-5	-	-	CASSLGRELQETQYF	TGTGCCAGCAGCTTAGGGCGAGAACTACAAGAGACCCAGTACTTC
12	TRBV27	TRBJ2-5	-	-	CASSVYGETQYF	TGTGCCAGCAGTGTTTATGGGGAGACCCAGTACTTC